This passage covers 9 T cell receptor beta chains from one sample sequenced in a study of CD8 T cells in ankylosing spondylitis. TCRdb re-called the 5' RACE reads through MiXCR, storing one row per CDR3 protein. This table holds roughly 40,000 distinct CDR3 sequences, approximately 11% found once. Sequencing was performed on blood, either unsorted or a sorted T cell fraction (not recorded which). The receptors stem from a male donor with ankylosing spondylitis or in good health (not recorded which).

The rearrangement joins TRBV5-1 to TRBJ1-3; 12 nucleotides align to TRBD1. With 4 bases clipped from V and 1 base from J, the junction kept 3 bases outside the gene matches. Germline-derived CDR1 and CDR2 are SGHRS and YFSETQ. CDR3 size: 16 residues. CDR3 DNA sequence: TGCGCCAGCAGCCGGGACAGGGGGCAATCTGGAAACACCATATATTTT. This codes for CASSRDRGQSGNTIYF.

The genes are TRBV18 and TRBJ2-2; D remains unclear. V was trimmed by 5 bases and J by 0 bases, leaving 10 bases between them. This CDR3 has 15 amino acids. Per the germline V gene, CDR1 is KGHSH and CDR2 is LQKENI. The CDR3 sequence: CASSWADPNTGELFF. The CDR3 nucleotides are TGTGCCAGCTCATGGGCAGACCCGAACACCGGGGAGCTGTTTTTT.

This clonotype showed up just a few times. This rearrangement joins TRBV3-1 to TRBJ1-2; D remains ambiguous. Germline V CDR1 and CDR2: LGHDT, YNNKEL (reference sequence). There are 15 residues in the CDR3. V lost 5 bases to trimming and J lost 8 bases, with 21 bases between them. CDR3: CASSSPISDRGGYTF. As DNA, the CDR3 is TGTGCCAGCAGCTCTCCTATTAGTGACCGTGGCGGCTACACCTTC.

This clonotype was seen at least ten times. The chain couples TRBV24-1 to TRBJ2-7, with unresolved D. Trimming removed 1 base from V and 2 bases from J, with 8 bases in between. Germline V gene lookup returns CDR1 KGHDR and CDR2 SFDVKD. This CDR3 contains 14 residues. The CDR3: CATSDLAATYEQYF. The CDR3 coding sequence is TGTGCCACCAGTGATTTAGCAGCCACCTACGAGCAGTACTTC.

Many counts were recorded for this clonotype. The chain joins TRBV28 to TRBJ1-6; 10 bases are a match to TRBD1. Trimming cost V 4 bases and J 7 bases; bases outside gene matches: 7. The CDR3 sequence is 16 residues long. Germline CDR1 is MDHEN and CDR2 is SYDVKM. Here the CDR3 DNA reads TGTGCCAGCAGTTCCCCCGGGACAGGGGAAAATTCACCCCTCCACTTT. This translates into CASSSPGTGENSPLHF.

This clonotype was observed many times. The rearrangement links TRBV3-1 to TRBJ1-1; TRBD1 aligns across 7 bases. Germline V gene sequence: CDR1 LGHDT, CDR2 YNNKEL (reference sequence). The trim removed 3 bases at V and 3 bases at J, leaving 4 bases unmatched. The CDR3 has 14 amino acids. CDR3 residues: CASSQRTGDTEAFF. Written as DNA, the CDR3 is TGTGCCAGCAGCCAGAGGACAGGAGACACTGAAGCTTTCTTT.

This clonotype was detected ten times or more. The rearrangement joins TRBV25-1 to TRBJ1-1; 7 bases fit TRBD1. Trimming took 5 bases from V and 3 from J; bases not matched to a gene: 9. The CDR3 is 15 residues long. Germline V CDR1 and CDR2: MGHDK, SYGVNS. The CDR3 sequence is CASSPNRGGYTEAFF. CDR3 coding DNA: TGTGCCAGCAGTCCCAACAGGGGAGGGTACACTGAAGCTTTCTTT.

The V and J genes are TRBV11-3 and TRBJ2-3, with 7 bases fitting TRBD2. Per germline, CDR1 SGHNT and CDR2 YENEEA. This CDR3 region has 14 residues. The V segment lost 3 bases and the J segment 4 bases; nucleotides outside the gene matches: 4. The CDR3 here is CASSFGGMADTQYF. CDR3 DNA sequence: TGTGCCAGCAGCTTCGGGGGGATGGCAGATACGCAGTATTTT.

The V gene is TRBV6-2 or TRBV6-3, the J gene TRBJ1-1; 10 bases agree with TRBD1. CDR1 MNHEY and CDR2 SVGEGT come from the germline V gene. Unmatched junction bases numbered 1, after V lost 0 bases and J lost 3 bases. The CDR3 has 15 amino acids. CDR3 nucleotide sequence: TGTGCCAGCAGTTACTCGACAGGGGGCTACACTGAAGCTTTCTTT. Its protein product is CASSYSTGGYTEAFF.